The source of this TCR beta chain is a study of blood T cell repertoires in COVID-19. Study summary: Acute-phase and convalescent COVID-19 samples originated in the United States, Italy and Spain. Nucleic acid was either cDNA or gDNA, and it came from T cells, B-cell-depleted T cells, or PBMCs.

Per the study methods: Amplifying reference gene primers gave estimates of nucleated cell counts. TCRdb's copy holds only in-frame clones and misses some; the assay was immunoSEQ multiplex PCR. Clone size and the V and J calls come from that table; the DNA yielded D and trimming. Counted here are roughly 180,000 clones, 83% occurring once; the ten biggest clones make up approximately 4%. The study drew participants aged roughly 18 to 89 years from some 23 US areas. The ends lost 4 bases at V and 0 bases at J; junction bases unmatched: 7. Germline V gene data show CDR1 as SGHNT and CDR2 as YYREEE (reference sequence). CDR3 size: 16 residues.

The V gene is TRBV5-4, the J gene TRBJ2-3; 8 positions match TRBD2. Sequencing was carried out using PBMCs or T cells enriched from blood (not recorded which). This TCR came from a woman aged 50 to 60 in a cohort exposed to, infected with or recovered from COVID-19 (not recorded which). CDR3 amino acids: CASSPGGGISTDTQYF. The CDR3 DNA follows: TGTGCCAGCAGCCCGGGAGGGGGGATTAGCACAGATACGCAGTATTTT.